Each of the 11 T cell receptor beta chains below was sequenced from the same sample in a study of cytomegalovirus exposure and HLA in healthy donors. PCR amplification relied on 60 Vbeta primers (plus 13 Jbeta primers). Sequencing used immunoSEQ multiplex PCR; TCRdb keeps in-frame clones, though not all of them. The table includes 100,000 to 150,000 clones, roughly 80% detected once. The sequencing sample was made of PBMCs. These TCRs come from a girl aged 2 to 9 in good health and CMV-seronegative.

This clone was seen more than once but under ten times. V gene TRBV5-1 combines with J gene TRBJ2-1; 8 bases match TRBD1. This CDR3 region has 15 residues. Germline V CDR1 and CDR2: SGHRS, YFSETQ. Trimming cost V 2 bases and J 4 bases; bases outside gene matches: 5. The CDR3 sequence is CASSLPGQAYNEQFF. For the CDR3, the DNA is TGCGCCAGCAGCTTACCGGGACAGGCGTACAATGAGCAGTTCTTC.

The gene calls are TRBV7-6 and TRBJ2-3, with 10 positions matching TRBD2. Trimming took 1 base from V and 4 from J; bases not matched to a gene: 2. Germline CDR1 and CDR2: SGHVS and FNYEAQ. CDR3 size: 15 residues. CDR3 nucleotides: TGTGCCAGCAGCTTAGTAGCGGGGGGAGCAGATACGCAGTATTTT. Its translation is CASSLVAGGADTQYF.

This clone has just a few counts. This CDR3 is CATTLDRTGGYTF. CDR3 nucleotides: TGTGCCACCACCCTGGACAGGACGGGAGGCTACACCTTC. The chain couples TRBV19 to TRBJ1-2; 7 nucleotides agree with TRBD1. The CDR3 spans 13 residues. The V gene's germline CDR1 is LNHDA and CDR2 SQIVND (reference sequence). Losses at the gene ends were 10 bases for V and 8 bases for J; bases not matched to a gene: 13.

This clone was seen just once. The chain has TRBV25-1 and TRBJ1-4; 8 bases match TRBD1. This CDR3 spans 16 amino acids. Germline values: CDR1 MGHDK, CDR2 SYGVNS. Losses at the gene ends were 1 base for V and 5 bases for J; bases not matched to a gene: 6. CDR3 protein: CASSESRTGINEKLFF. CDR3 DNA: TGTGCCAGCAGTGAATCTCGGACAGGGATAAATGAAAAACTGTTTTTT.

The chain combines TRBV5-8 with TRBJ2-3; no clear D. CDR1 is SGHTS, CDR2 YDEGEE, per germline. The CDR3 spans 13 residues. The ends were cut back, 10 bases at V and 6 bases at J, with 18 bases in the middle. For the CDR3, the DNA is TGTGCCTCCAACGGGTGGATCGGTGATACGCAGTATTTT. Translation gives CASNGWIGDTQYF.

The chain uses TRBV10-3 and TRBJ2-1; the D gene is possibly TRBD2 (6 bases). V lost 7 bases, J lost 4 bases, and 23 bases lay in between. The germline V gene encodes CDR1 ENHRY and CDR2 SYGVKD. The CDR3 is 17 amino acids. CDR3 nucleotide sequence: TGTGCCATCAACCCGGGGACTCCCAAAGGGCCGTACAATGAGCAGTTCTTC. Its translation is CAINPGTPKGPYNEQFF.

The rearrangement uses TRBV19 and TRBJ1-2; 7 bases agree with TRBD1. The trim removed 7 bases at V and 4 bases at J, leaving 3 bases unmatched. CDR1 is LNHDA and CDR2 is SQIVND in the germline V gene (reference sequence). This CDR3 region has 12 residues. CDR3 nucleotides: TGTGCCAGTACCGGGGACAGCTATGGCTACACCTTC. It is translated as CASTGDSYGYTF.

The chain couples TRBV19 to TRBJ1-1; TRBD1 matches 9 bases. There are 13 residues in the CDR3. Germline V gene sequence: CDR1 LNHDA, CDR2 SQIVND (reference sequence). V gave up 8 bases and J gave up 4 bases; unmatched junction bases: 5. The CDR3 here is CASGRQGVTEAFF. As DNA, the CDR3 is TGTGCCAGTGGACGACAGGGGGTCACTGAAGCTTTCTTT.

The V gene is TRBV5-1, the J gene TRBJ2-3; weak D call: TRBD1 (5 bases). From germline, CDR1 is SGHRS and CDR2 YFSETQ. V was clipped by 0 bases and J by 4 bases, with 6 bases between them. The CDR3 sequence is 13 residues long. CDR3 residues: CASSLAGSDTQYF. DNA for the CDR3: TGCGCCAGCAGCTTGGCAGGGTCAGATACGCAGTATTTT.

The chain combines TRBV12-5 with TRBJ2-1; D gene unclear. The CDR3 contains 13 residues. CDR1 LGHNT and CDR2 FRNRAP come from the germline V gene. Trimming shortened V by 3 bases and J by 5 bases, and 8 bases separated the two germline ends. For the CDR3, the DNA is TGTGCTAGTGGTTTCGAGACAAACAATGAGCAGTTCTTC. Protein: CASGFETNNEQFF.

CDR3 protein: CASSTQGAVEKLFF. The CDR3 DNA reads as TGTGCCAGCAGCACACAGGGGGCTGTTGAAAAACTGTTTTTT. The chain carries TRBV5-4 and TRBJ1-4; 9 nucleotides match TRBD1. The V gene's germline CDR1 is SGHNT and CDR2 YYREEE (reference sequence). V dropped 4 bases and J dropped 7; count of bases not matched to a gene: 5. The CDR3 extends over 14 amino acids.